This TCR beta chain was sequenced in a study of identical twins. Points from the study as a whole: Twins' excess sharing was less marked for out-of-frame beta sequences.

This clonotype turned up a few times. Its antigen is not identified. Unique molecular identifiers were present on the cDNA, and a universal primer site came from template switching. Using its own MiXCR run on the 5' RACE reads, TCRdb lists one record per CDR3 protein. The sample consists of 350,000 to 500,000 distinct CDR3 sequences, approximately 17% of them appearing once. This CDR3 comprises 15 residues. V lost 3 bases, J lost 7 bases, and 4 bases stayed unmatched. CDR1 and CDR2 from the germline V gene are LNHDA and SQIVND (reference sequence). The TCR comes from a man aged 45 to 65 in good health. The chain links TRBV19 to TRBJ2-2; TRBD2 matches at 11 bases. Sequencing input: naive T cells sorted from blood. CDR3 residues: CASSISGRAVGELFF. CDR3 DNA sequence: TGTGCCAGTAGTATTAGCGGGAGGGCCGTCGGGGAGCTGTTTTTT.